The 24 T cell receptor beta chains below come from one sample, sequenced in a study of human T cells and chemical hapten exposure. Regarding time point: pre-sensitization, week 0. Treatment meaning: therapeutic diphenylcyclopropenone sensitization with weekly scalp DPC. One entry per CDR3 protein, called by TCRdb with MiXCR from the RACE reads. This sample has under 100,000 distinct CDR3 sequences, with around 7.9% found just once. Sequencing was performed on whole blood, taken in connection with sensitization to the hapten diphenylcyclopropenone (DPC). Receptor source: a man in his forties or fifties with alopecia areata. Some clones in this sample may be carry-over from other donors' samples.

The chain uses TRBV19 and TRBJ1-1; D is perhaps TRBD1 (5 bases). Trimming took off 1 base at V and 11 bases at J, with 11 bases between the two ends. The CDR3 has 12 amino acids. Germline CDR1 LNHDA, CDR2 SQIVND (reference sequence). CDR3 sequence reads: CASSIGQSSAFF. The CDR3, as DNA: TGTGCCAGTAGTATAGGACAGTCCTCGGCTTTCTTT.

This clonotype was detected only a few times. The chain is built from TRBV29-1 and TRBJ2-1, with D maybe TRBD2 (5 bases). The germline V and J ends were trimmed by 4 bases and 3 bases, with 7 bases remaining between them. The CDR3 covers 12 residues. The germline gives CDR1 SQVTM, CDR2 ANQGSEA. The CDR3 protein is CSVARDYNEQFF. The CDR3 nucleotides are TGCAGCGTTGCGAGGGACTACAATGAGCAGTTCTTC.

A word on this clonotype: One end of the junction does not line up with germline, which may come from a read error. CDR3 residues: CASSLQPAGETQYF. The CDR3 DNA reads TGTGCTAGCAGCTTACAACCCGCAGGGGAGACCCAGTACTTC. This chain links TRBV7-7 with TRBJ2-5; D is perhaps TRBD1 (5 bases). The CDR3 has 14 residues. The germline gives CDR1 SSHAT, CDR2 FNYEAQ (reference sequence).

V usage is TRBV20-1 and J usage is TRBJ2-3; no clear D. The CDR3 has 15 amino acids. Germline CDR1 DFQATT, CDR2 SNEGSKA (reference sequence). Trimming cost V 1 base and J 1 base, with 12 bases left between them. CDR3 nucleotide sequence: TGCAGTGCTAGAGGTGAAACTGGACGCACAGATACGCAGTATTTT. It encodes CSARGETGRTDTQYF.

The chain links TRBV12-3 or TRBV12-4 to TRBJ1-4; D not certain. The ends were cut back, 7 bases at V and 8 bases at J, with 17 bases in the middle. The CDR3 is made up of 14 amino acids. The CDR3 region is CASNLHSLGEKLFF. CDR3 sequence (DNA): TGTGCCAGCAACCTACACAGCTTGGGGGAAAAACTGTTTTTT.

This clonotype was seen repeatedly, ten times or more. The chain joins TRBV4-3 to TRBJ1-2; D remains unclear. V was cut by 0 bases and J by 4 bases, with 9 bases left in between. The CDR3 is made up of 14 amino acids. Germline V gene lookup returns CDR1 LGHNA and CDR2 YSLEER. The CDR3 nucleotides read TGCGCCAGCAGCCAAGATGCGGGCCTCTATGGCTACACCTTC. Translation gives CASSQDAGLYGYTF.

DNA of the CDR3: TGTGCCAGCAGCTTGGAGCGGCACCCTAGCACAGATACGCAGTATTTT. It codes for CASSLERHPSTDTQYF. J is TRBJ2-3 and V is TRBV7-2; maybe TRBD2 (5 bases). Germline lookup yields CDR1 SGHTA and CDR2 FQGNSA. The CDR3 extends over 16 amino acids. V dropped 3 bases and J dropped 0 bases, with 13 bases sitting between them.

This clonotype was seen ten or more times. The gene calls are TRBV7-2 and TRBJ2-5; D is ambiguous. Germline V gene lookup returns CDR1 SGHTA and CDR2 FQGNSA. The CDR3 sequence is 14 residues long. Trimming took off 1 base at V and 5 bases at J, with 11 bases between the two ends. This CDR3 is CASSLGSAKETQYF. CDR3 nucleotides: TGTGCCAGCAGCTTAGGGAGCGCTAAGGAGACCCAGTACTTC.

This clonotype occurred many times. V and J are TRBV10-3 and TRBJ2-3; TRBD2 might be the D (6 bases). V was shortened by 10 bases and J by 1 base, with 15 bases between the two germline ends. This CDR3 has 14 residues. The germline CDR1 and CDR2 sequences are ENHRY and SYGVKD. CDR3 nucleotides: TGTGCCACACACCGGGACTCTCGCACAGATACGCAGTATTTT. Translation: CATHRDSRTDTQYF.

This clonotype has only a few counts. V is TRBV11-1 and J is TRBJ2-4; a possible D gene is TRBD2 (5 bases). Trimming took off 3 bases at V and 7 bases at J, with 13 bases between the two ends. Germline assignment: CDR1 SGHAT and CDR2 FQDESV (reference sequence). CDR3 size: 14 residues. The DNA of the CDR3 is TGTGCCAGCAGCTTTTTGTCCAGAGGGAACATTCAGTACTTC. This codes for CASSFLSRGNIQYF.

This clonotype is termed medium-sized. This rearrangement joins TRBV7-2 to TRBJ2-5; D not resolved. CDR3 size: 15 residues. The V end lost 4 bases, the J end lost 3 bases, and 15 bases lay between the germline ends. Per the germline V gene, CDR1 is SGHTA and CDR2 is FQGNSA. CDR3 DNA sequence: TGTGCCAGCAGCTCCCGGACCGATTTGGAAGAGACCCAGTACTTC. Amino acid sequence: CASSSRTDLEETQYF.

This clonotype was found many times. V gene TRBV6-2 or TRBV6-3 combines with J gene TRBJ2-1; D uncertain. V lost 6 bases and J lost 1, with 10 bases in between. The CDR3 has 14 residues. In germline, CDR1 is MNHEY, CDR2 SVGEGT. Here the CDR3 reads CASSYGDSYNEQFF. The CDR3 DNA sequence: TGTGCCAGCAGCTACGGCGATTCCTACAATGAGCAGTTCTTC.

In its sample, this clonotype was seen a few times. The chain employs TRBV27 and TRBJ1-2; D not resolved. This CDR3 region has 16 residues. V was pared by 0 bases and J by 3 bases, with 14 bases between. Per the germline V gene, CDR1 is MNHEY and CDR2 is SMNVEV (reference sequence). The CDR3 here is CASSLSPVALYYGYTF. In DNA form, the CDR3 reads TGTGCCAGCAGTTTATCACCGGTGGCACTCTACTATGGCTACACCTTC.

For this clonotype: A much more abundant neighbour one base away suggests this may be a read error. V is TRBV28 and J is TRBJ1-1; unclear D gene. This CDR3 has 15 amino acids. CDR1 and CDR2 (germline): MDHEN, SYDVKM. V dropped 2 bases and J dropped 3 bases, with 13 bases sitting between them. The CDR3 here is CASSLRLRWDTEAFF. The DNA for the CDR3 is TGTGCCAGCAGTTTAAGGCTCAGGTGGGACACTGAAGCTTTCTTT.

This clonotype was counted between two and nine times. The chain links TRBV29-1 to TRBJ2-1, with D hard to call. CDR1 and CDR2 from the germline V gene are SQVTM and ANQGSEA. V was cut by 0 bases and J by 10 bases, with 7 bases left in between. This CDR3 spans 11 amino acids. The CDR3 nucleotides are TGCAGCGTTGAAGAGATAGGGGAGCAGTTCTTC. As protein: CSVEEIGEQFF.

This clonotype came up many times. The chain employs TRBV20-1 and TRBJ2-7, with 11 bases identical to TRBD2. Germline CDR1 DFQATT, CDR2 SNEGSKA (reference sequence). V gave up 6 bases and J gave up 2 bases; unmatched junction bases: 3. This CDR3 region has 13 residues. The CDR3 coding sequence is TGCAGTGCGGGGGGACTAGCGGCCTACGAGCAGTACTTC. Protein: CSAGGLAAYEQYF.

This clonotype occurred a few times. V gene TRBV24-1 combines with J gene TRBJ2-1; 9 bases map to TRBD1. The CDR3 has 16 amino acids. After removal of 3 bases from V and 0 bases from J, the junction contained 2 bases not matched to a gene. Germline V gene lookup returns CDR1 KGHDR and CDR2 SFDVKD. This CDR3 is CATSDLTGGSYNEQFF. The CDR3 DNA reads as TGTGCCACCAGTGATCTGACAGGGGGCTCCTACAATGAGCAGTTCTTC.

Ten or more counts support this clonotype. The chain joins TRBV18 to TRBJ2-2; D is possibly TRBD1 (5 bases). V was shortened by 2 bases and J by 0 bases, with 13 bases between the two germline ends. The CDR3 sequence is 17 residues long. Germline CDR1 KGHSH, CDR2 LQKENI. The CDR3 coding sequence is TGTGCCAGCTCACCAATTGGGCGGACAACGAACACCGGGGAGCTGTTTTTT. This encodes CASSPIGRTTNTGELFF.

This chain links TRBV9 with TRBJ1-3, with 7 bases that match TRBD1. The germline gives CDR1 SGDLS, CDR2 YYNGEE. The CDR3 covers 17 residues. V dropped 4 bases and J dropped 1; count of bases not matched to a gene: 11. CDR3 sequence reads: CASSLTGTASSGNTIYF. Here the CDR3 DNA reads TGTGCCAGCAGCCTAACCGGGACAGCGTCGTCTGGAAACACCATATATTTT.

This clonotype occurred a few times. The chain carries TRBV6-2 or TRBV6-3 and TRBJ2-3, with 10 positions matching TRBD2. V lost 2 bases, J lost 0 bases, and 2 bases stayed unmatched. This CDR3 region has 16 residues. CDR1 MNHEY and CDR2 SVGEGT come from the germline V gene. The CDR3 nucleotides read TGTGCCAGCAGTTACCGACTAGCGGGCAGCACAGATACGCAGTATTTT. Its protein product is CASSYRLAGSTDTQYF.

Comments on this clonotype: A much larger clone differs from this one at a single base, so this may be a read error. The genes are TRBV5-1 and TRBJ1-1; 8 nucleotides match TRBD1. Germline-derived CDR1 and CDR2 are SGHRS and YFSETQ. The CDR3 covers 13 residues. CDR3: CGSSITGGGEAFF. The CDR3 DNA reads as TGCGGCAGCAGCATCACAGGGGGGGGTGAAGCTTTCTTT. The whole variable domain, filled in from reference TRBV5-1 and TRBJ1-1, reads KAGVTQTPRYLIKTRGQQVTLSCSPISGHRSVSWYQQTPGQGLQFLFEYFSETQRNKGNFPGRFSGRQFSNSRSEMNVSTLELGDSALYLCGSSITGGGEAFFGQGTRLTVV.

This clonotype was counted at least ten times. CDR3 protein: CASSDLLAGGYEQYV. CDR3 in DNA: TGTGCCAGCAGTGACCTACTAGCGGGAGGGTACGAGCAGTACGTC. V usage is TRBV25-1 and J usage is TRBJ2-7, with TRBD2 matching over 13 bases. The J segment lost 4 bases and the V segment lost 3 bases, leaving 3 bases of the junction unmatched. Germline-derived CDR1 and CDR2 are MGHDK and SYGVNS. CDR3 length: 15 residues.

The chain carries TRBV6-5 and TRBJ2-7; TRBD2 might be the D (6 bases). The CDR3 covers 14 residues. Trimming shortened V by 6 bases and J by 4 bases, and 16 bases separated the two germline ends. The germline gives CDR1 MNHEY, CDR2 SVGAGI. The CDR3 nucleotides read TGTGCCAGCAGCCCGGGCGCGGGACGATACGAGCAGTACTTC. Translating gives CASSPGAGRYEQYF.

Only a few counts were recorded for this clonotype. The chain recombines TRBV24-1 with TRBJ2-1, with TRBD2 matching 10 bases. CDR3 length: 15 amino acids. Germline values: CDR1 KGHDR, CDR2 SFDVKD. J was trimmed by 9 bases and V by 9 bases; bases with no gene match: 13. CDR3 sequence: CATSPPSGSVIEQFF. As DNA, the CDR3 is TGTGCCACCTCTCCGCCTAGCGGGAGTGTCATTGAGCAGTTCTTC.